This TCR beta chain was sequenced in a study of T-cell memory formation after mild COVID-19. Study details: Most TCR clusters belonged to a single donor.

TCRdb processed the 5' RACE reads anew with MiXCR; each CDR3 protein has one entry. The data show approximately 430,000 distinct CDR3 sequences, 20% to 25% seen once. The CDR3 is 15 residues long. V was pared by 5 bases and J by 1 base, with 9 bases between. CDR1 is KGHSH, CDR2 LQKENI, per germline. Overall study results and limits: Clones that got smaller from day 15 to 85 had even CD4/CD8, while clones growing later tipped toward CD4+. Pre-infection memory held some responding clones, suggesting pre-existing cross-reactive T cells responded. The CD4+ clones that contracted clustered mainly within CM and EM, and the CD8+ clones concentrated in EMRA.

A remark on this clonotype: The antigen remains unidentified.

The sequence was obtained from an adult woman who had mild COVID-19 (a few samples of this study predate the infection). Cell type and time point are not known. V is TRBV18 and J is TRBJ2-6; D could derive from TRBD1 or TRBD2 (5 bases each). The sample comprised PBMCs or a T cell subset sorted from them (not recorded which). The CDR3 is CASSTGRSGANVLTF. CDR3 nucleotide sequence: TGTGCCAGCTCAACGGGGCGTTCTGGGGCCAACGTCCTGACTTTC.